This T cell receptor beta chain was obtained from a study of blood T cell repertoires in COVID-19. Whole-study context: Collection of acute and convalescent COVID-19 samples took place in the United States, Italy and Spain. PBMCs, B-cell-depleted T cells, or T cells were the source of the cDNA or gDNA that made up the material.

Authors' processing steps: How many nucleated cells were present was estimated from reference gene primer amplification. Libraries were prepared by immunoSEQ multiplex PCR; TCRdb keeps only in-frame clonotypes and omits some of them. That table is the source of V, J and clone size, and D and trimming were worked out from the DNA. This table has 210,000 or so clones, roughly 87% appearing once. This CDR3 is 15 amino acids long. Germline trimming cut 3 bases from V and 7 bases from J; bases unmatched to any gene: 8. From germline, CDR1 is SGHRS and CDR2 YFSETQ. The specimen was peripheral blood. This chain links TRBV5-1 with TRBJ2-1; 9 bases map to TRBD1. The clonotype originates from a middle-aged man with active or convalescent COVID-19. The CDR3 sequence: CASSSGTGTGNEQFF. DNA of the CDR3: TGCGCCAGCAGCTCCGGGACAGGGACAGGGAATGAGCAGTTCTTC. The full variable domain, rest sourced from reference TRBV5-1 and TRBJ2-1, is KAGVTQTPRYLIKTRGQQVTLSCSPISGHRSVSWYQQTPGQGLQFLFEYFSETQRNKGNFPGRFSGRQFSNSRSEMNVSTLELGDSALYLCASSSGTGTGNEQFFGPGTRLTVL.